What follows is one T cell receptor (beta chain) and its context. Its target is not known. The data belong to a study of CD8 T cells in Susac syndrome. Points from the study as a whole: It was acknowledged in the study that the number of individuals who were included in its TCR sequencing and HLA analysis was relatively small.

Sequencing of TCR beta was carried out in blood CD8+ and CD4+ T cells. TEMRA cells were enriched by FACS, while CD8+ and CD4+ T cells were obtained through a negative isolation that was performed magnetically. A quantity of about 0.5 to 1 ug RNA underwent reverse transcription using random hexamers. The immunoSEQ assay covered 54 Vbeta and 13 Jbeta segments for CDR3. One entry per CDR3 protein, called by TCRdb with MiXCR from the immunoSEQ multiplex PCR reads. The sample has about 130,000 distinct CDR3 sequences, 90% to 95% seen once. This TCR was recovered from a human donor with multiple sclerosis. The material sequenced was CD8+ T cells from PBMCs.

CDR3 nucleotides: TGTGCCAGTTATCCCGACAGGACCTACGAGCAGTACTTC. Translating gives CASYPDRTYEQYF. The chain links TRBV2 to TRBJ2-7, with a weak D call TRBD1 (6 bases). Germline V lookup: CDR1 SNHLY, CDR2 FYNNEI. V was pared by 9 bases and J by 2 bases, with 14 bases between. This CDR3 has 13 residues. The whole variable domain, remainder taken from reference TRBV2 and TRBJ2-7, is EPEVTQTPSHQVTQMGQEVILRCVPISNHLYFYWYRQILGQKVEFLVSFYNNEISEKSEIFDDQFSVERPDGSNFTLKIRSTKLEDSAMYFCASYPDRTYEQYFGPGTRLTVT.